The 2 T cell receptor beta chains below were found in one sample sequenced in a study of human T cells and chemical hapten exposure. Each CDR3 protein gets one entry after TCRdb re-called the RACE reads with MiXCR. The sample yields roughly 260,000 distinct CDR3 sequences, more than 6.5% seen once. Described time point: pre-sensitization, week 0. The sample's treatment: therapeutic diphenylcyclopropenone sensitization with weekly scalp DPC. This specimen consisted of whole blood, obtained in connection with sensitization to the hapten diphenylcyclopropenone (DPC). The receptor source for this set is a woman aged 40 to 49 with alopecia areata. Some clones in this sample may be carry-over from other donors' samples.

This clonotype showed up just a few times. This chain links TRBV28 with TRBJ1-5; no clear D gene. Germline CDR1 is MDHEN and CDR2 is SYDVKM. Trimming shortened V by 2 bases and J by 0 bases, and 14 bases separated the two germline ends. The length of the CDR3 is 17 residues. This chain's CDR3 is CASSLIGRGYSNQPQHF. The CDR3 DNA reads as TGTGCCAGCAGTTTAATCGGGCGCGGATATAGCAATCAGCCCCAGCATTTT.

This clonotype turned up a few times. Germline and junction disagree at one end, which may indicate a read error. The chain couples TRBV14 to TRBJ1-3, with a tentative D call TRBD1 (5 bases). Per the germline V gene, CDR1 is SGHDN and CDR2 is FVKESK. The CDR3 consists of 13 residues. As DNA, the CDR3 is TGTGCCAGCTGCCAGGGTTTTGGAAACACCATATATTTT. Translation: CASCQGFGNTIYF.